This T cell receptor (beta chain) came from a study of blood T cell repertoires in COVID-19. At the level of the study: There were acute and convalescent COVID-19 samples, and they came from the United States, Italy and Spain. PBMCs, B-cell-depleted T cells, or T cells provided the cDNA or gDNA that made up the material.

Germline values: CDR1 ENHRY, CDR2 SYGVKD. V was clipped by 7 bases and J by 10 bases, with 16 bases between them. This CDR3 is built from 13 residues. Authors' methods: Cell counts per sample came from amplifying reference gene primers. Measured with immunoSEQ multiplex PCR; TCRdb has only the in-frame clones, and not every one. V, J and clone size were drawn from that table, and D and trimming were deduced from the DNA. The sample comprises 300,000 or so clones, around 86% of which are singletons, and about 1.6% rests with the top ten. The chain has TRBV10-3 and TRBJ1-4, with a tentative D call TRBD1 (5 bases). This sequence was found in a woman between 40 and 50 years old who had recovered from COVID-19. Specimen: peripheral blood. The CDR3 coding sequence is TGTGCCATCAAGGAAAGAGACGGGGGAAAACTGTTTTTT. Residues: CAIKERDGGKLFF.